The present entry profiles one T cell receptor (beta chain) with its context. It has no known antigen specificity. Base quality data are lacking; no much larger clone is found one base away. Explained via the paper, the time point label denotes: sample taken at primary tumor resection. Whole RNA extracted from tumor and nontumor lung tissue, or from cryopreserved PBMC samples, was used for TCR sequencing without cell sorting. Donors were some 67 patients with early-stage, untreated non-small cell lung cancer from the lung TRACERx cohort. Only patients with enough RNA available from two or more tumor regions were chosen for TCR sequencing. This record belongs to a study of spatial heterogeneity in lung cancer (dated by TCRdb to about 2019). The study in broad terms: Beta-chain transcripts were consistently detected in greater numbers than alpha-chain transcripts, which likely reflected higher beta-chain transcript abundance. In the raw uncorrected reads, each unique combination of TCR and UMI appeared on average more than ten times. TCR alpha and beta repertoires were quantitatively compared across multiple tumor regions, matched nontumor lung and blood in non-small cell lung cancer. Nonsynonymous mutation counts, determined by whole-exome sequencing of tumor tissue, were related to TCR repertoire features. Both alpha and beta chains were TCR-sequenced in 200 or so tumor regions, 64 matched nontumor lung samples and approximately 50 PBMC samples obtained at surgery.

The protocol used for the library was 5' RACE. Sequencing relied on a NextSeq 500. In the TCR library protocol, a unique molecular identifier was attached to each TCR cDNA molecule so that PCR and sequencing errors could be corrected. Per the original workflow: TCR identification, UMI-based error correction and CDR3 extraction were all carried out with Decombinator tools. TCRs above a frequency of 2 per 1,000, corresponding to the top 1% of the tumor frequency distribution, were defined as expanded. Each repertoire was subsampled 100 times to 5,000 TCRs, after which Renyi diversity was computed with the R vegan package. CDR3 similarity networks were constructed using string-kernel similarity of amino acid triplets, with links drawn between CDR3s whose pairwise similarity was above 0.82. The raw public reads went through TCRdb reprocessing: fastp at Q25, MiXCR clone calling, in-frame beta chains kept. Each CDR3 protein appears once, grouped with its most common genes and DNA. The V and J calls were determined by TCRdb, not by the authors. The sample table lists 90,000 or so distinct CDR3 sequences, roughly 10% of them with a count of one. The ten largest make up around 7% of the sample.

The paper's findings and limits, for the study overall: Ubiquitous expanded tumor TCRs showed up in blood more often at tumor resection than at routine follow-up. Additional single-cell paired TCR alpha and beta sequencing was considered necessary to confirm, at a functional level, the hypothesis that regional TCRs recognize regional mutations.

The CDR3 runs 15 residues from the cysteine to the phenylalanine. The retained sequence is limited to the CDR3, 45 bases, with the frame set at the first base. The germline V gene specifies MNHEY as CDR1 and SVGEGT as CDR2. V is cut by 5 bases and J by 0 bases, and the space between the germline ends is 13 bases. The chain was built from TRBV6-2 or TRBV6-3 and TRBJ1-2, with an unclear D gene assignment. This receptor was identified in a male donor with early-stage non-small cell lung cancer. Sequenced material: PBMCs, taken at surgery. The CDR3 is CASSSPPRANYGYTF. The sequenced DNA is TGTGCCAGCAGTAGCCCCCCAAGGGCTAACTATGGCTACACCTTC.